These T cell receptor beta chains were read from a single sample in a study of cytomegalovirus exposure and HLA in healthy donors. TCRdb's copy holds only in-frame clones and misses some; the assay was immunoSEQ multiplex PCR. The data hold more than 85,000 clones, with approximately 71% observed a single time. The specimen was PBMCs. The origin of the receptors is a female donor in good health and CMV-seronegative. CDR3s include the opening cysteine and the closing phenylalanine or tryptophan. A D gene is named only where the DNA matches it firmly. A row's size may be missing; if present it is once, few, many or a size class.

cdr3_length clone_size d_call j_call v_call cdr3_nt cdr3_aa
14 . TRBD1 TRBJ1-3 TRBV10-3 TGTGCCATCAATGCACCGGGACAGGCTACCACCATATATTTT CAINAPGQATTIYF
16 . TRBD1 TRBJ1-1 TRBV2 TGTGCCAGCAGTGACCCGACAGGGCCTGTGAACACTGAAGCTTTCTTT CASSDPTGPVNTEAFF
13 few . TRBJ2-7 TRBV6-1 TGTGCCAGCAGTGAAGGACTGGCCTACGAGCAGTACTTC CASSEGLAYEQYF
15 . . TRBJ1-3 TRBV28 TGTGCCAGCAGTCCCCCAGGGCACTCTGGAAACACCATATATTTT CASSPPGHSGNTIYF
16 . . TRBJ2-2 TRBV27 TGTGCCAGAACCGGTTACGGGACACTTAACACCGGGGAGCTGTTTTTT CARTGYGTLNTGELFF
14 once . TRBJ1-1 TRBV7-2 TGTGCCAGCAGCCTGGGACTACTGAACACTGAAGCTTTCTTT CASSLGLLNTEAFF
17 . TRBD1 TRBJ1-3 TRBV5-5 TGTGCCAGCAGCTTGGGAGGGACAGGGGGCTCTGGAAACACCATATATTTT CASSLGGTGGSGNTIYF
13 . . TRBJ2-7 TRBV5-6 TGTGCCAGCAGCCGGGACTTCTCCTACGAGCAGTACTTC CASSRDFSYEQYF
17 . TRBD1 TRBJ2-7 TRBV2 TGTGCCAGCAGTGAATCCCCTACCCCACGGACAGGGAGCGAGCAGTACTTC CASSESPTPRTGSEQYF
14 . TRBD2 TRBJ2-7 TRBV29-1 TGCAGCGTCCAGGACGCGGCGGGAGTCTACGAGCAGTACTTC CSVQDAAGVYEQYF
14 . TRBD2 TRBJ2-1 TRBV13 TGTGCCAGCAGCTTAGGGACTAGCGGGAATGAGCAGTTCTTC CASSLGTSGNEQFF
14 . . TRBJ1-2 TRBV6-5 TGTGCCAGCAGTCCACCGGCAGGGAACTATGGCTACACCTTC CASSPPAGNYGYTF
12 . . TRBJ2-5 TRBV19 TGTGCCACTAGACAGAGCGGGGAGACCCAGTACTTC CATRQSGETQYF
16 . TRBD1 TRBJ1-2 TRBV25-1 TGTGCCAGCAGTGATCAGACAGGGTTCGCCCAGTATGGCTACACCTTC CASSDQTGFAQYGYTF
12 . . TRBJ1-2 TRBV14 TGTGCCAGCAGCCTAAATAACTATGGCTACACCTTC CASSLNNYGYTF
15 . . TRBJ1-2 TRBV19 TGTGCCAGTACTGGATTGGTGGGCAGGGTGCATGGCTACACCTTC CASTGLVGRVHGYTF